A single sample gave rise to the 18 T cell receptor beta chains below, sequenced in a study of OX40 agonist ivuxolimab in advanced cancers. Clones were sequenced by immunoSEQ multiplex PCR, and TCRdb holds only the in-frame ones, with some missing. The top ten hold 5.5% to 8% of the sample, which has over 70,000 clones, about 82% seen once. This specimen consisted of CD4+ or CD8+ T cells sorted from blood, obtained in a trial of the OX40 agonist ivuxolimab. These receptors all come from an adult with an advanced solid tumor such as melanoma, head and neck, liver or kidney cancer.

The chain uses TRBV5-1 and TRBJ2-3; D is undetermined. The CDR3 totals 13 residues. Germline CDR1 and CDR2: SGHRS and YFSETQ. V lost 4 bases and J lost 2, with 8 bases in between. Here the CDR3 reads CASSPQVTDTQYF. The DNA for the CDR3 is TGCGCCAGCAGCCCTCAGGTCACAGATACGCAGTATTTT.

This CDR3 reads CASSHRAATNEKLFF. The CDR3 nucleotides are TGCGCCAGCAGCCACCGTGCCGCAACTAATGAAAAACTGTTTTTT. V is TRBV5-1 and J is TRBJ1-4; no clear D. This CDR3 comprises 15 residues. Germline V gene data show CDR1 as SGHRS and CDR2 as YFSETQ. Trimming left V 4 bases short and J 0 bases short, with 10 bases between.

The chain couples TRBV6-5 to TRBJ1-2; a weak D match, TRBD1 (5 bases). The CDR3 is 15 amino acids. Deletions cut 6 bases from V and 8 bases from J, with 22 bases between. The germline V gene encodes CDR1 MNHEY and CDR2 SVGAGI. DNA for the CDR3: TGTGCCAGCAGCAACCCGCGGGGCGCCGATGCGGGCTACACCTTC. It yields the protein CASSNPRGADAGYTF.

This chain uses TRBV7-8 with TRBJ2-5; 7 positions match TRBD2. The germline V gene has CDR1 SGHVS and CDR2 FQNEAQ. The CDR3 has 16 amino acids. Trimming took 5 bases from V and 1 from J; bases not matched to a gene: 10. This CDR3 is CASSLGRAQIQETQYF. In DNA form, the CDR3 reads TGTGCCAGCAGCCTAGGGAGGGCACAAATCCAAGAGACCCAGTACTTC.

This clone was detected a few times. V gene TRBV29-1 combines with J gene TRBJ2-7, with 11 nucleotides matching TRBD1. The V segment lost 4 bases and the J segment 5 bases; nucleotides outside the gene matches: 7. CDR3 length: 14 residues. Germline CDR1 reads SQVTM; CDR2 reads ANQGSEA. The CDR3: CSVVGWTGGNEQYF. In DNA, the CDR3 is TGCAGCGTTGTAGGTTGGACAGGGGGCAACGAGCAGTACTTC.

CDR3 sequence reads: CASSYIGPYEQYF. The CDR3 region has the DNA TGTGCCAGCAGTTACATCGGGCCCTACGAGCAGTACTTC. This chain links TRBV6-5 with TRBJ2-7; the D is unclear. Trimming cost V 2 bases and J 2 bases, with 7 bases left between them. The CDR3 is 13 amino acids. Germline CDR1 is MNHEY and CDR2 is SVGAGI.

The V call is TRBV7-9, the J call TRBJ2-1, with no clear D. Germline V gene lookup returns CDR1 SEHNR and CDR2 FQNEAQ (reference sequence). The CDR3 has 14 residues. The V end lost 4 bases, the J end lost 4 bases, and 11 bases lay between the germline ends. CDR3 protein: CASSSGIGYNEQFF. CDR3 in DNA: TGTGCCAGCAGCTCCGGAATCGGTTACAATGAGCAGTTCTTC.

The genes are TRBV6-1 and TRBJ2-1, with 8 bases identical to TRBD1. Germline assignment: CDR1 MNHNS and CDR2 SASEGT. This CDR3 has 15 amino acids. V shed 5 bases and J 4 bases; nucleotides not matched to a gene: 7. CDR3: CASSPRTGLYNEQFF. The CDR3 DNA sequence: TGTGCCAGCAGTCCCCGGACAGGGTTATACAATGAGCAGTTCTTC.

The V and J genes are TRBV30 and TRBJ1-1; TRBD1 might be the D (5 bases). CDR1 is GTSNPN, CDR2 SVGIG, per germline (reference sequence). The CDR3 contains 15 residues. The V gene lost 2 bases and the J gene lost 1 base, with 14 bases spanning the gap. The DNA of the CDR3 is TGTGCCTGGAGTCCACAATTTACAGGGAACACTGAAGCTTTCTTT. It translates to CAWSPQFTGNTEAFF.

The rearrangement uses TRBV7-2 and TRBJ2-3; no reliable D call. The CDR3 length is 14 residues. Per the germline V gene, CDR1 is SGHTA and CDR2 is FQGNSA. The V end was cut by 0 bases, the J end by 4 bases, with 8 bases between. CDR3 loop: CASSLASRPDTQYF. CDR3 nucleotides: TGTGCCAGCAGCTTAGCCAGTCGGCCAGATACGCAGTATTTT.

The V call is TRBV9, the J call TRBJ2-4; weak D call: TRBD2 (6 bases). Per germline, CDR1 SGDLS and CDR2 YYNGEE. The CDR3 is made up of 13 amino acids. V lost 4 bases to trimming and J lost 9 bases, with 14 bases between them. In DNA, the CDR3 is TGTGCCAGCAGCCCCCGGGACGGGGGCATTCAGTACTTC. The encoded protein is CASSPRDGGIQYF.

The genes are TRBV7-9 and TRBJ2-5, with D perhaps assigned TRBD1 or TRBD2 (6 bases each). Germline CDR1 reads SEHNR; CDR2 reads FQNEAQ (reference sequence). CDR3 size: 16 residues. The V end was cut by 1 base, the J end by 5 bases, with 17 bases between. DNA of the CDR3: TGTGCCAGCAGCTTAGGGGGGGCCAGGTCGGCGGAGACCCAGTACTTC. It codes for CASSLGGARSAETQYF.

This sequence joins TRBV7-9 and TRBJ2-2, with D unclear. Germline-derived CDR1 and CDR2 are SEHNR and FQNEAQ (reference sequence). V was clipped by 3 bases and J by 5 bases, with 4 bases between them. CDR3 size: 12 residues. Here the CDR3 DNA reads TGTGCCAGCAGCTTGATTACCGGGGAGCTGTTTTTT. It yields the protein CASSLITGELFF.

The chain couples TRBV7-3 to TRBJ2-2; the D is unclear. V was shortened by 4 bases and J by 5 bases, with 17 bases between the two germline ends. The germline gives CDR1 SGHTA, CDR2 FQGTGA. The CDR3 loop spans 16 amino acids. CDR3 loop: CASSSQISGKTGELFF. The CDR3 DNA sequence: TGTGCCAGCAGCTCTCAAATAAGTGGAAAGACCGGGGAGCTGTTTTTT. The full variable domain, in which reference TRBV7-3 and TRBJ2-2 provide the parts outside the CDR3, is GAGVSQTPSNKVTEKGKYVELRCDPISGHTALYWYRQSLGQGPEFLIYFQGTGAADDSGLPNDRFFAVRPEGSVSTLKIQRTERGDSAVYLCASSSQISGKTGELFFGEGSRLTVL.

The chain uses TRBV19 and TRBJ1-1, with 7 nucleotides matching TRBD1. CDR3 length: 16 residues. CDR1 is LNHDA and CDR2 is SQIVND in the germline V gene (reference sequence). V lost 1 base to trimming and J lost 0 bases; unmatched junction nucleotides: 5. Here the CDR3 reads CASSIGQGSLNTEAFF. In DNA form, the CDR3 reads TGTGCCAGTAGTATAGGACAGGGATCGTTGAACACTGAAGCTTTCTTT.

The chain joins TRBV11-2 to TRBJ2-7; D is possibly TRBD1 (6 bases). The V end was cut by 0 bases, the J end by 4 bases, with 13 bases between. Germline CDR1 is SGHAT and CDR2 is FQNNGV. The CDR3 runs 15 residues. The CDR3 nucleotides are TGTGCCAGCAGCTTAGAAGGGCCAGGGGTTTACGAGCAGTACTTC. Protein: CASSLEGPGVYEQYF.

In nucleotides, the CDR3 is TGTGCCAGCAGTAAGGGGCCGGGGGGGAATTCACCCCTCCACTTT. It codes for CASSKGPGGNSPLHF. The chain combines TRBV27 with TRBJ1-6; D might be TRBD1 (5 bases). The V gene lost 5 bases and the J gene lost 7 bases, with 15 bases spanning the gap. From germline, CDR1 is MNHEY and CDR2 SMNVEV (reference sequence). CDR3 length: 15 amino acids.

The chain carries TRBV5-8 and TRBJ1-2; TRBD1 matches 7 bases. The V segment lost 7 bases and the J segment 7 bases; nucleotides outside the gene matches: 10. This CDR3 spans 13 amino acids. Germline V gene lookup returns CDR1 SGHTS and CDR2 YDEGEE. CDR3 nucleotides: TGTGCCAGCTCTCCTAACAGGGGCGCTGGCTACACCTTC. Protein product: CASSPNRGAGYTF.